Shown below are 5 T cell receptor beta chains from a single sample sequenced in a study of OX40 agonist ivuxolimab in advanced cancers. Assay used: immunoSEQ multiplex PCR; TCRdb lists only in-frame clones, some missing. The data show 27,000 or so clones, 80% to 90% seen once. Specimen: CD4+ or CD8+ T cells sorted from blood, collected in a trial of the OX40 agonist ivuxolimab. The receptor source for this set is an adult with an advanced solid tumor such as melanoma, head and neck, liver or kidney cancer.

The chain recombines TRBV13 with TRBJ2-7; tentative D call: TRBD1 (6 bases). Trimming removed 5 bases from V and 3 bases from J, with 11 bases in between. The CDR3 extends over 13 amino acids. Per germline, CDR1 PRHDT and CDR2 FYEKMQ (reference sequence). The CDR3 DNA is TGTGCCAGCAGCATCGGGACACACTACGAGCAGTACTTC. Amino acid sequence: CASSIGTHYEQYF. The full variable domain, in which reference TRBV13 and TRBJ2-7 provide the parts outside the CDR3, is AAGVIQSPRHLIKEKRETATLKCYPIPRHDTVYWYQQGPGQDPQFLISFYEKMQSDKGSIPDRFSAQQFSDYHSELNMSSLELGDSALYFCASSIGTHYEQYFGPGTRLTVT.

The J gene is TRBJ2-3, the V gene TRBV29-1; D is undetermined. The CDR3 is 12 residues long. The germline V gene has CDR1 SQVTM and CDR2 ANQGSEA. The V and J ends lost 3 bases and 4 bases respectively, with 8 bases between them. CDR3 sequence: CSVEWRPDTQYF. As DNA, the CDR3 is TGCAGCGTTGAGTGGCGGCCAGATACGCAGTATTTT.

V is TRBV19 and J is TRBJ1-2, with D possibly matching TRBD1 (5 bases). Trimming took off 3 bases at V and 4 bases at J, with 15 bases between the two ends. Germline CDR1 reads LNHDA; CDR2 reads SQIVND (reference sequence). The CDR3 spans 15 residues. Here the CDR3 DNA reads TGTGCCAGTAGTATTCCCGGGGGATCCGGCTATGGCTACACCTTC. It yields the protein CASSIPGGSGYGYTF.

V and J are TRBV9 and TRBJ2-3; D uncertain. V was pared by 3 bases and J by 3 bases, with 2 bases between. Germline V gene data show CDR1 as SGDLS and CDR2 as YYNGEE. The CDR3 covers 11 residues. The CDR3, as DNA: TGTGCCAGCAGCGATACAGATACGCAGTATTTT. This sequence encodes CASSDTDTQYF.

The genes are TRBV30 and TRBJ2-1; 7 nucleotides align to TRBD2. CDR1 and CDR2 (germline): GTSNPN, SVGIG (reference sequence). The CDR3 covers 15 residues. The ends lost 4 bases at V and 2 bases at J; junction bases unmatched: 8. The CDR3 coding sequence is TGTGCCTGGATTGAGCGACTAGCCGCCTACAATGAGCAGTTCTTC. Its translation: CAWIERLAAYNEQFF. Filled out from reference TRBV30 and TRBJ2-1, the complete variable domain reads SQTIHQWPATLVQPVGSPLSLECTVEGTSNPNLYWYRQAAGRGLQLLFYSVGIGQISSEVPQNLSASRPQDRQFILSSKKLLLSDSGFYLCAWIERLAAYNEQFFGPGTRLTVL.